This T cell receptor beta chain is drawn from a study of PD-L1 blockade in urothelial cancer. About the study: The study recovered a median of 141,255 T cells per blood sample.

Libraries were prepared by immunoSEQ multiplex PCR; TCRdb keeps only in-frame clonotypes and omits some of them. The sample has 40,000 or so clones; approximately 78% are singletons. Time point given: peripheral blood 6 weeks after treatment start. Sample contribution per patient ranged from 1 to 8, covering pretreatment and on-treatment. The CDR3 is 14 residues long. V gave up 0 bases and J gave up 4 bases; unmatched junction bases: 3. Looked up from germline, CDR1 is GTSNPN and CDR2 is SVGIG (reference sequence). This sample comprised PBMCs, obtained around atezolizumab (anti-PD-L1) treatment. The V call is TRBV30, the J call TRBJ2-7; 10 positions agree with TRBD2. This receptor was taken from a man aged 55 to 70 with urothelial cancer. CDR3 in amino acids: CAWSVASGRYEQYF. The CDR3 bases are TGTGCCTGGAGTGTGGCTAGCGGGAGATACGAGCAGTACTTC.